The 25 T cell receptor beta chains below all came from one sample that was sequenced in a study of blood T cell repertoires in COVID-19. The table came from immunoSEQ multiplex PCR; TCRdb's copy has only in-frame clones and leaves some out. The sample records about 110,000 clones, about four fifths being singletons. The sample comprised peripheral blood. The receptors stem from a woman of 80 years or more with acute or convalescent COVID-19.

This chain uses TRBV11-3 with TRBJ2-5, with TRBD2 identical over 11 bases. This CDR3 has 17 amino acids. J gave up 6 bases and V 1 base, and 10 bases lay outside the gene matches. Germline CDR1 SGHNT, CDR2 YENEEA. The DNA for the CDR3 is TGTGCCAGCAGCTTAGCTCAACTAGCGGGAGTTCAGAAGACCCAGTACTTC. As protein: CASSLAQLAGVQKTQYF.

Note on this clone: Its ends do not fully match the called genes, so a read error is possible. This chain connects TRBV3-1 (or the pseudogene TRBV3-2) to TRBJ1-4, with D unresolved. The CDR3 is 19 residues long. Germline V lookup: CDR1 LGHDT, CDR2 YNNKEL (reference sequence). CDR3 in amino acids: CASSHPDRVPYPTSEKLFF. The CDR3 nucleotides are TGTGCCAGCAGCCACCCTGACCGGGTTCCATACCCTACTAGTGAAAAACTGTTTTTT.

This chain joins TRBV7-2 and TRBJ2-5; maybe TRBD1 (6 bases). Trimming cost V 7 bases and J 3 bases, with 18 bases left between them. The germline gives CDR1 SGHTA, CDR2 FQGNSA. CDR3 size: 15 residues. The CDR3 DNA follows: TGTGCCAGCACCCTTGCGTGGGGGCAAGAAGAGACCCAGTACTTC. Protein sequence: CASTLAWGQEETQYF.

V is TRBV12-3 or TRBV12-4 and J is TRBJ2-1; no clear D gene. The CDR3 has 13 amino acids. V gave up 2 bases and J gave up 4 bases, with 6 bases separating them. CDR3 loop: CASSLTQYNEQFF. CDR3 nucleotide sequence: TGTGCCAGCAGTTTAACGCAGTACAATGAGCAGTTCTTC.

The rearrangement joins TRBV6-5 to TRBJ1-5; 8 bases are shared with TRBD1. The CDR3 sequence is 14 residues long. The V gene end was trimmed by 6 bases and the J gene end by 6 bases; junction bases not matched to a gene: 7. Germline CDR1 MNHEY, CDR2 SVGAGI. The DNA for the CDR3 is TGTGCCAGCAGCGGACAGGGAGGGAGTCAGCCCCAGCATTTT. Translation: CASSGQGGSQPQHF.

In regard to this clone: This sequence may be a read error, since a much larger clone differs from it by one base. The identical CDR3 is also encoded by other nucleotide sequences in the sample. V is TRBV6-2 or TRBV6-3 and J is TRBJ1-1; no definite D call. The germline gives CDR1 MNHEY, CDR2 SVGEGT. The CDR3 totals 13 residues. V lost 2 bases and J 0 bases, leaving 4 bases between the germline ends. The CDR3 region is CASSYAVNTEAFF. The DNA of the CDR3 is TGTGCCAGCAGTTACGCAGTGAACACTGAAGCTTTCTTT.

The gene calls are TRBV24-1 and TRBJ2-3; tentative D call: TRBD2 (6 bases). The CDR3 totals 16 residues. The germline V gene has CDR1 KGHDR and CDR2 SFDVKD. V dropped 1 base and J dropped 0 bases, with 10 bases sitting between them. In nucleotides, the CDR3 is TGTGCCACCAGTGATTTTAGGGCGGGGAGCACAGATACGCAGTATTTT. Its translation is CATSDFRAGSTDTQYF.

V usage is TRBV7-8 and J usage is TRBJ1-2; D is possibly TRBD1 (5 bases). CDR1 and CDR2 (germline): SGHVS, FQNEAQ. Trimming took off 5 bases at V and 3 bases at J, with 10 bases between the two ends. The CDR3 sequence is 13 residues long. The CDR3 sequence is CASSRVRDYGYTF. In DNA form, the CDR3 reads TGTGCCAGCAGCCGAGTCAGGGACTATGGCTACACCTTC.

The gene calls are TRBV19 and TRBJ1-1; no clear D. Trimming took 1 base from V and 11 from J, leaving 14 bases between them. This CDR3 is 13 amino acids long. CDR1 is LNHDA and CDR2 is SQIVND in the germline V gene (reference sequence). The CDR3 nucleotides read TGTGCCAGTAGTATAGCCCAGCCTTCCGGGGCTTTCTTT. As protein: CASSIAQPSGAFF.

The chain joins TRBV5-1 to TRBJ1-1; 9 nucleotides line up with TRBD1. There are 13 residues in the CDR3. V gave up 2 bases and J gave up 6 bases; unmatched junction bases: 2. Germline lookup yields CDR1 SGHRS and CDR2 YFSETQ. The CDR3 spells CASSLQGAPEAFF. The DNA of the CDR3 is TGCGCCAGCAGCTTACAGGGGGCCCCTGAAGCTTTCTTT.

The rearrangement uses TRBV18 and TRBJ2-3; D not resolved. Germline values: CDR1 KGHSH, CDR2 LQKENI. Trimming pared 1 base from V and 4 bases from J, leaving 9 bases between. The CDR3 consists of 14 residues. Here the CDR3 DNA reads TGTGCCAGCTCACCACAGGCTAGATCAGATACGCAGTATTTT. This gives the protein CASSPQARSDTQYF.

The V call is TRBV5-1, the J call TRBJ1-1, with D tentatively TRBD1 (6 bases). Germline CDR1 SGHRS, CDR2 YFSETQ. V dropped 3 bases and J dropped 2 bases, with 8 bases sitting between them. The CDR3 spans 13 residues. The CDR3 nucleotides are TGCGCCAGCAGCTCGGGGACAAACACTGAAGCTTTCTTT. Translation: CASSSGTNTEAFF.

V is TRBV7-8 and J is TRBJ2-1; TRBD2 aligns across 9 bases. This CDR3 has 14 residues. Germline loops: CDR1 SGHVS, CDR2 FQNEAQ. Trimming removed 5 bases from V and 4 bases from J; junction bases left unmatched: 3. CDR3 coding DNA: TGTGCCAGCAGCCTGACTAGCGGTTACAATGAGCAGTTCTTC. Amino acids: CASSLTSGYNEQFF.

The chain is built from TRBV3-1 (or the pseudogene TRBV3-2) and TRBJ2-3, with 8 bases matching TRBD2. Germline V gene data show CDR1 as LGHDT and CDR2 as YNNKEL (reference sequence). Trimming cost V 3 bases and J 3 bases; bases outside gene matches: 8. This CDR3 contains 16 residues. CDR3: CASSHGAGGGTDTQYF. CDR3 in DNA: TGTGCCAGCAGCCATGGGGCGGGAGGAGGAACAGATACGCAGTATTTT.

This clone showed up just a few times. CDR3 nucleotides: TGTGCCAGCAGTTACCGGATGGAGACGTCCGAGCAGTACTTC. Translation: CASSYRMETSEQYF. V gene TRBV6-5 combines with J gene TRBJ2-7; no clear D gene. This CDR3 is built from 14 residues. Deletions cut 2 bases from V and 6 bases from J, with 14 bases between. CDR1 is MNHEY and CDR2 is SVGAGI in the germline V gene.

The CDR3 spells CASSVTPGGPGANVLTF. The DNA of the CDR3 is TGTGCCAGCAGTGTAACGCCTGGGGGCCCAGGGGCCAACGTCCTGACTTTC. V and J are TRBV2 and TRBJ2-6; D is perhaps TRBD1 (6 bases). V was clipped by 4 bases and J by 4 bases, with 17 bases between them. Germline V lookup: CDR1 SNHLY, CDR2 FYNNEI. This CDR3 has 17 residues.

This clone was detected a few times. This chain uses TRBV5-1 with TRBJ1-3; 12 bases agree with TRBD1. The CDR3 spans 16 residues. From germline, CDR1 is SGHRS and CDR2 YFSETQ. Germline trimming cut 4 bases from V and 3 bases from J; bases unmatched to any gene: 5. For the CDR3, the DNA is TGCGCCAGCAGCCAGGGACAGGGGGCGTTTGGAAACACCATATATTTT. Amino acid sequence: CASSQGQGAFGNTIYF.

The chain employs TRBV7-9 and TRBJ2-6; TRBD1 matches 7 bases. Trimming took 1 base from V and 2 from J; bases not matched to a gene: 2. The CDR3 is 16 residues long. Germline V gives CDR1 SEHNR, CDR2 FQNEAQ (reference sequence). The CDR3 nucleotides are TGTGCCAGCAGCTTAGTCGGACAGGCTGGGGCCAACGTCCTGACTTTC. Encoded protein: CASSLVGQAGANVLTF.

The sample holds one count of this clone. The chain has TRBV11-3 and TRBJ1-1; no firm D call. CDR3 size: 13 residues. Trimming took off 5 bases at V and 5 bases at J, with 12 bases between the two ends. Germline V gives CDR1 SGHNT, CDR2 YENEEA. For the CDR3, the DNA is TGTGCCAGCAGCCTAATAACCGGTACTGAAGCTTTCTTT. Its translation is CASSLITGTEAFF.

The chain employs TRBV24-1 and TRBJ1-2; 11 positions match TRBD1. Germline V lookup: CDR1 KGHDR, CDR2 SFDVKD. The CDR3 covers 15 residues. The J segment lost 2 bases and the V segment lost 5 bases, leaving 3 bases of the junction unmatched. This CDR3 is CATSGRDRGNYGYTF. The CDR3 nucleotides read TGTGCCACCAGTGGCCGGGACAGGGGGAACTATGGCTACACCTTC.

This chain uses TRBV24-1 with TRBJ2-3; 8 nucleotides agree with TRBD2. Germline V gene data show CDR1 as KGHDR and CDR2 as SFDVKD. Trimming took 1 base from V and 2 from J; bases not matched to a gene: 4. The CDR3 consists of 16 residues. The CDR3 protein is CATSDLAGVDTDTQYF. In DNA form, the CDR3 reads TGTGCCACCAGTGATTTAGCGGGAGTTGACACAGATACGCAGTATTTT.

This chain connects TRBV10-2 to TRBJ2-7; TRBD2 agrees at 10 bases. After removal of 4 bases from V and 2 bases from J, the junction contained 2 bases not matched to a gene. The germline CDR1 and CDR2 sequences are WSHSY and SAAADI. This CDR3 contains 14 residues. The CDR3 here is CASSASGRAYEQYV. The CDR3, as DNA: TGCGCCAGCAGTGCGAGCGGGAGGGCCTACGAGCAGTACGTC.

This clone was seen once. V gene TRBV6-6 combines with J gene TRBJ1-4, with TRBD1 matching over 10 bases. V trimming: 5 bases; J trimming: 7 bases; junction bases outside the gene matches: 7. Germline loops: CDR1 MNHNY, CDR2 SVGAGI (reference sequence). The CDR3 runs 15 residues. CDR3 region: CASSGRTGGSEKLFF. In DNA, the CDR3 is TGTGCCAGCAGTGGTAGGACAGGGGGGAGTGAAAAACTGTTTTTT.

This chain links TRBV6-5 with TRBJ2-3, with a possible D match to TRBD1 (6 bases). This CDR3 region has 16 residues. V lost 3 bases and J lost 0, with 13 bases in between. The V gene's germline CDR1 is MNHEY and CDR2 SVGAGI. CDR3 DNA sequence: TGTGCCAGCAGTTATGGGGGCGGACGAAGCACAGATACGCAGTATTTT. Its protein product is CASSYGGGRSTDTQYF.

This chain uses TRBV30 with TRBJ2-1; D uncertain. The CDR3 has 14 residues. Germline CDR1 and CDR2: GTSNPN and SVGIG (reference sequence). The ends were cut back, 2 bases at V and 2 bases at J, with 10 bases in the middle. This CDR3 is CAWSSGLPYNEQFF. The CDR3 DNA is TGTGCCTGGAGTTCCGGTCTCCCCTACAATGAGCAGTTCTTC. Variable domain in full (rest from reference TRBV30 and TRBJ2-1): SQTIHQWPATLVQPVGSPLSLECTVEGTSNPNLYWYRQAAGRGLQLLFYSVGIGQISSEVPQNLSASRPQDRQFILSSKKLLLSDSGFYLCAWSSGLPYNEQFFGPGTRLTVL.